A single sample is the source of the 8 T cell receptor beta chains below, sequenced in a study of spatial heterogeneity in lung cancer (dated by TCRdb to between 2018 and 2021). The method was 5' RACE. The data were produced on a NextSeq 500. TCRdb reworked the public reads: Q25 trimming with fastp, MiXCR clone assembly, productive beta chains retained. Duplicate CDR3 protein sequences are folded into a single record with the most common DNA and genes. Counted in this sample were 110,000 or so distinct CDR3 sequences; 11% of them appeared once. The biggest ten clones account for approximately 24% of the sample. The time point label for this specimen denotes: blood at routine non-recurrence follow-up after resection. The source was PBMCs, collected at follow-up. All receptors derive from a female donor with early-stage non-small cell lung cancer.

The chain carries TRBV18 and TRBJ2-5; D uncertain. V lost 6 bases and J lost 5, with 13 bases in between. Germline CDR1 and CDR2: KGHSH and LQKENI. This CDR3 spans 13 amino acids. The CDR3 here is CASSLNQVETQYF. DNA for the CDR3: TGTGCCAGCTCCCTTAACCAGGTGGAGACCCAGTACTTC.

This clonotype turned up a few times. The V and J genes are TRBV28 and TRBJ2-7, with D unclear. The CDR3 sequence is 13 residues long. The V end lost 3 bases, the J end lost 3 bases, and 9 bases lay between the germline ends. Germline V gives CDR1 MDHEN, CDR2 SYDVKM. The CDR3 DNA reads TGTGCCAGCAGTTTTGACTTAAACTACGAGCAGTACTTC. Translated, it gives CASSFDLNYEQYF.

This clonotype was picked up a small number of times. This rearrangement joins TRBV10-3 to TRBJ2-7; D call uncertain. V was pared by 2 bases and J by 7 bases, with 6 bases between. The germline gives CDR1 ENHRY, CDR2 SYGVKD. The CDR3 totals 11 residues. DNA for the CDR3: TGTGCCATCAGTGAGCAAACTGAGCAGTACTTC. Translated, it gives CAISEQTEQYF.

The chain is built from TRBV10-3 and TRBJ2-4; 9 bases are shared with TRBD1. V shed 10 bases and J 3 bases; nucleotides not matched to a gene: 4. The CDR3 loop spans 13 amino acids. Germline V gene sequence: CDR1 ENHRY, CDR2 SYGVKD. The CDR3 nucleotides read TGTGCCACCGAGGGACAGGGCAAAAACATTCAGTACTTC. Translation: CATEGQGKNIQYF.

This clonotype was counted ten times or more. V is TRBV6-5 and J is TRBJ2-2, with D unresolved. Germline assignment: CDR1 MNHEY and CDR2 SVGAGI. The V and J ends lost 5 bases and 0 bases respectively, with 10 bases between them. The CDR3 runs 15 residues. The chain's CDR3 is CASSTEAANTGELFF. CDR3 DNA sequence: TGTGCCAGCAGTACCGAGGCAGCGAACACCGGGGAGCTGTTTTTT.

V usage is TRBV27 and J usage is TRBJ2-2; D not resolved. The CDR3 totals 15 residues. Germline V gives CDR1 MNHEY, CDR2 SMNVEV (reference sequence). With 1 base removed from V and 4 bases from J, the gap between germline ends came to 10 bases. CDR3 loop: CASSLLGPGTGELFF. The CDR3 region has the DNA TGTGCCAGCAGTTTATTAGGGCCGGGCACCGGGGAGCTGTTTTTT.

The rearrangement uses TRBV3-1 and TRBJ2-7; D gene unclear. The CDR3 has 14 amino acids. Trimming cost V 1 base and J 4 bases, with 11 bases left between them. Germline CDR1 reads LGHDT; CDR2 reads YNNKEL (reference sequence). The CDR3 region is CASSQGSTSYEQYF. CDR3 nucleotides: TGTGCCAGCAGCCAAGGCTCAACTTCTTACGAGCAGTACTTC.

This rearrangement joins TRBV19 to TRBJ2-6; D is perhaps TRBD1 (5 bases). This CDR3 comprises 15 residues. Germline V lookup: CDR1 LNHDA, CDR2 SQIVND (reference sequence). The V end was cut by 6 bases, the J end by 2 bases, with 11 bases between. CDR3 region: CASRSGKTGANVLTF. The DNA of the CDR3 is TGTGCCAGTAGGTCAGGGAAAACTGGGGCCAACGTCCTGACTTTC.